This T cell receptor (beta chain) was documented in a study of blood T cell repertoires in COVID-19. On the study more broadly: From the United States, Italy and Spain came samples of acute and convalescent COVID-19. Nucleic acid was either cDNA or gDNA, and it came from T cells, B-cell-depleted T cells, or PBMCs.

Trimming left V 4 bases short and J 2 bases short, with 21 bases between. The CDR3 has 19 amino acids. Germline V lookup: CDR1 SEHNR, CDR2 FQNEAQ (reference sequence). Authors' data handling: How many nucleated cells were present was estimated from reference gene primer amplification. The table came from immunoSEQ multiplex PCR; TCRdb's copy has only in-frame clones and leaves some out. D and trimming were read from the DNA, whereas the V and J calls and clone size are those reported in that table. The data hold 90,000 to 150,000 clones, with around 77% observed a single time. The receptor was isolated from a human donor in a cohort sampled during active COVID-19. The sequencing sample was made of peripheral blood. V and J are TRBV7-9 and TRBJ1-6; no reliable D call. CDR3 in DNA: TGTGCCAGCAGCTCGAGAGACACGCGATCAAAGGCCTATAATTCACCCCTCCACTTT. Protein: CASSSRDTRSKAYNSPLHF.